These 7 T cell receptor beta chains were sequenced from one sample in a study of T cell responses to AZD1222 COVID-19 vaccine (dated by TCRdb to about 2021). The time point label on this specimen signifies: baseline before first vaccination. Libraries were built with the immunoSEQ multiplex PCR assay. TCRdb provides this immuneACCESS table in a form limited to in-frame rearrangements. Some clones are lacking; in checked studies, under half of them reflect an unresolved V gene, and why the rest are absent is not known. The sample table holds around 63,000 clones, of which roughly 85% were seen once. The top ten hold approximately 18% of the sample. The specimen was peripheral blood, collected on day 0 of AZD1222 vaccination. The source is an adult in good health.

The rearrangement uses TRBV4-1 and TRBJ2-2; D gene uncertain. The germline V gene has CDR1 MGHRA and CDR2 YSYEKL. The CDR3 is 14 residues long. Trimming took 2 bases from V and 8 from J, leaving 12 bases between them. CDR3 bases: TGCGCCAGCAGCCAAACCGGTACGAGGGGGGAGCTGTTTTTT. Its protein is CASSQTGTRGELFF.

The chain uses TRBV7-3 and TRBJ1-2; tentatively, D is TRBD1 (5 bases). This CDR3 is built from 15 residues. The germline gives CDR1 SGHTA, CDR2 FQGTGA. V was trimmed by 4 bases and J by 0 bases, leaving 12 bases between them. This CDR3 reads CASSSYRLSNYGYTF. The CDR3 nucleotides read TGTGCCAGCAGCTCGTACAGGCTTTCTAACTATGGCTACACCTTC.

V and J are TRBV7-6 and TRBJ1-5, with a tentative D call TRBD1 (5 bases). Per the germline V gene, CDR1 is SGHVS and CDR2 is FNYEAQ. This CDR3 comprises 15 residues. V gave up 0 bases and J gave up 2 bases, with 8 bases separating them. DNA of the CDR3: TGTGCCAGCAGCTTAGCCCAGGGCGGCAATCAGCCCCAGCATTTT. Protein: CASSLAQGGNQPQHF.

This chain connects TRBV19 to TRBJ1-3, with D uncertain. The V gene's germline CDR1 is LNHDA and CDR2 SQIVND (reference sequence). The V end lost 4 bases, the J end lost 0 bases, and 10 bases lay between the germline ends. This CDR3 is built from 15 residues. CDR3 protein: CASSTGLSSGNTIYF. The DNA for the CDR3 is TGTGCCAGTAGTACCGGACTGAGCTCTGGAAACACCATATATTTT.

The chain uses TRBV6-1 and TRBJ2-1; D not certain. Looked up from germline, CDR1 is MNHNS and CDR2 is SASEGT. The germline V and J ends were trimmed by 1 base and 3 bases, with 10 bases remaining between them. The CDR3 has 15 amino acids. CDR3 amino acids: CASSEGAASYNEQFF. The CDR3 nucleotides read TGTGCCAGCAGTGAAGGGGCCGCTAGCTACAATGAGCAGTTCTTC.

This clone was counted a single time. The chain has TRBV9 and TRBJ2-7; 9 bases agree with TRBD2. J lost 3 bases, V lost 0 bases, and 4 bases had no gene match. Germline CDR1 and CDR2: SGDLS and YYNGEE. The CDR3 consists of 15 residues. The CDR3 here is CASSVASGDFYEQYF. CDR3 coding DNA: TGTGCCAGCAGCGTAGCTAGCGGGGATTTCTACGAGCAGTACTTC.

The J gene is TRBJ1-1, the V gene TRBV18; TRBD1 agrees at 8 bases. This CDR3 comprises 14 residues. Germline lookup yields CDR1 KGHSH and CDR2 LQKENI. With V trimmed by 2 bases and J by 5 bases, 4 bases remained unmatched. This chain's CDR3 is CASSPSTGVTEAFF. Here the CDR3 DNA reads TGTGCCAGCTCACCATCGACAGGGGTGACTGAAGCTTTCTTT.